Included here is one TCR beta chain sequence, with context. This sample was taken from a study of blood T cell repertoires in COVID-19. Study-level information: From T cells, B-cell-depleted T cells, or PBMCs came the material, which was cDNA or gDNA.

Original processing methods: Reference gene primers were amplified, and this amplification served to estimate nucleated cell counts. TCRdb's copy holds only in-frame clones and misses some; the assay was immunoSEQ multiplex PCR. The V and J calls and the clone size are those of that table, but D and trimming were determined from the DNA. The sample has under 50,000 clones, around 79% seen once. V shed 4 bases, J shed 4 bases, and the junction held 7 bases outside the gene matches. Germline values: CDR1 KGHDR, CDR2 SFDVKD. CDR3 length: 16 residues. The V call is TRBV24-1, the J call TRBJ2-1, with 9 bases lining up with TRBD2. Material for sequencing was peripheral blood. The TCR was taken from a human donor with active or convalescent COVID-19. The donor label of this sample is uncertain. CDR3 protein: CATSDSRGRAYNEQFF. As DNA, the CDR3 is TGTGCCACCAGTGACTCGCGCGGGAGGGCTTACAATGAGCAGTTCTTC.